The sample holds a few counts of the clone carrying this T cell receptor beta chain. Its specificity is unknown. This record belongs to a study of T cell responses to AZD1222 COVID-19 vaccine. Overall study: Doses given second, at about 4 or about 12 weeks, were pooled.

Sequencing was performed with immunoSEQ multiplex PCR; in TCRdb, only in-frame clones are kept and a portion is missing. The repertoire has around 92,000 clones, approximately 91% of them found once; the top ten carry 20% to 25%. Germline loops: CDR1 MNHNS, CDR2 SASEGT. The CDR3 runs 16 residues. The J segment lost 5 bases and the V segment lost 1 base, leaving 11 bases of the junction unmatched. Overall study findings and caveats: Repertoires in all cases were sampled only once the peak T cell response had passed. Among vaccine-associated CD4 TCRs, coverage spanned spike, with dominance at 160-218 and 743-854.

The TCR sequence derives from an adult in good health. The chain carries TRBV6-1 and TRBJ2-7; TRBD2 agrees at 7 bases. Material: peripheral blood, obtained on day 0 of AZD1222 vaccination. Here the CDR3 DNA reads TGTGCCAGCAGTGAAGTGGGAGGGGCGTTGAGGAACGAGCAGTACTTC. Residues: CASSEVGGALRNEQYF.